These 21 T cell receptor beta chains originate from one sample sequenced in a study of cytomegalovirus exposure and HLA in healthy donors. Here immunoSEQ multiplex PCR was the method, and the copy in TCRdb shows in-frame clones only, minus some. This sample has some 140,000 clones; 82% occur once, and the top ten carry roughly 27%. The sample consisted of PBMCs. These receptors were collected from a man in his thirties or forties in good health and CMV-seropositive.

The rearrangement uses TRBV7-2 and TRBJ1-6, with 9 bases aligning to TRBD1. Germline V gene lookup returns CDR1 SGHTA and CDR2 FQGNSA. With 5 bases clipped from V and 2 bases from J, the junction kept 4 bases outside the gene matches. The CDR3 covers 16 residues. The CDR3 loop is CASSGRQGAYNSPLHF. CDR3 bases: TGTGCCAGCAGCGGCAGACAGGGGGCCTATAATTCACCCCTCCACTTT.

The J gene is TRBJ2-3, the V gene TRBV25-1; perhaps TRBD2 as D (6 bases). In germline, CDR1 is MGHDK, CDR2 SYGVNS. The CDR3 runs 15 residues. The ends were cut back, 7 bases at V and 3 bases at J, with 17 bases in the middle. The CDR3 region has the DNA TGTGCCAGCATGGACTCACGGGAGAGGACAGATACGCAGTATTTT. Translating it yields CASMDSRERTDTQYF.

The rearrangement uses TRBV5-8 and TRBJ1-4, with D hard to call. Trimming shortened V by 1 base and J by 6 bases, and 7 bases separated the two germline ends. Germline values: CDR1 SGHTS, CDR2 YDEGEE. This CDR3 region has 13 residues. CDR3 sequence (DNA): TGTGCCAGCAGCTTGCCCCCGGATGAAAAACTGTTTTTT. It translates to CASSLPPDEKLFF.

The chain combines TRBV11-2 with TRBJ1-1; D is possibly TRBD1 (5 bases). V was pared by 4 bases and J by 3 bases, with 15 bases between. The CDR3 loop spans 15 amino acids. CDR1 and CDR2 (germline): SGHAT, FQNNGV. The CDR3 nucleotides are TGTGCCAGCAGCTCCTCGGATAGGGGTGACACTGAAGCTTTCTTT. The encoded protein is CASSSSDRGDTEAFF.

The genes are TRBV5-1 and TRBJ1-2, with D tentatively TRBD1 (5 bases). The CDR3 has 13 amino acids. Germline CDR1 SGHRS, CDR2 YFSETQ. V shed 5 bases and J shed 4 bases, with 12 bases lying between them. The DNA for the CDR3 is TGCGCCAGCAGGCCTGACAGCTCCTATGGCTACACCTTC. Translation gives CASRPDSSYGYTF.

This chain connects TRBV11-2 to TRBJ2-6; D unresolved. V lost 5 bases and J 2 bases, leaving 13 bases between the germline ends. The CDR3 has 16 residues. Germline V CDR1 and CDR2: SGHAT, FQNNGV. This CDR3 reads CASSPLLRTGANVLTF. The CDR3 nucleotides are TGTGCCAGCAGCCCCCTTTTGAGGACTGGGGCCAACGTCCTGACTTTC.

V usage is TRBV11-2 and J usage is TRBJ1-5; D is unresolved. Trimming removed 2 bases from V and 0 bases from J, with 20 bases in between. Germline CDR1 reads SGHAT; CDR2 reads FQNNGV. The CDR3 has 19 residues. The CDR3 here is CASSLLSAVAKSSNQPQHF. CDR3 coding DNA: TGTGCCAGCAGCTTATTGTCTGCGGTCGCTAAATCTAGCAATCAGCCCCAGCATTTT.

The CDR3 loop is CASSESRAGGETQYF. In nucleotides, the CDR3 is TGCGCCAGCAGTGAGTCGAGAGCGGGAGGGGAGACCCAGTACTTC. The V gene is TRBV10-1, the J gene TRBJ2-5, with 10 bases that match TRBD2. J gave up 5 bases and V 0 bases, and 3 bases lay outside the gene matches. The length of the CDR3 is 15 residues. Germline V CDR1 and CDR2: WNHNN, SYGVQD (reference sequence).

The chain uses TRBV5-1 and TRBJ2-3; 7 positions agree with TRBD2. This CDR3 is built from 17 residues. The germline V gene has CDR1 SGHRS and CDR2 YFSETQ. Losses at the gene ends were 0 bases for V and 2 bases for J; bases not matched to a gene: 9. For the CDR3, the DNA is TGCGCCAGCAGCTTGGAATTGCGGGGGAGAAACACAGATACGCAGTATTTT. As protein: CASSLELRGRNTDTQYF.

This chain joins TRBV7-3 and TRBJ2-5, with 7 bases lining up with TRBD2. The CDR3 consists of 13 residues. Germline CDR1 and CDR2: SGHTA and FQGTGA. V was pared by 5 bases and J by 1 base, with 1 base of the junction left unmatched. The CDR3 loop reads CASSRTSQETQYF. Here the CDR3 DNA reads TGTGCCAGCAGCCGGACTAGCCAAGAGACCCAGTACTTC.

This clone occurred once. The chain links TRBV2 to TRBJ1-1; the D is unclear. Germline-derived CDR1 and CDR2 are SNHLY and FYNNEI. The CDR3 covers 16 residues. The V end was cut by 2 bases, the J end by 4 bases, with 17 bases between. The DNA for the CDR3 is TGTGCCAGCAGTGAAAGTGCTACGGGTTGGGTCACTGAAGCTTTCTTT. It encodes CASSESATGWVTEAFF. The whole variable domain, remainder taken from reference TRBV2 and TRBJ1-1, is EPEVTQTPSHQVTQMGQEVILRCVPISNHLYFYWYRQILGQKVEFLVSFYNNEISEKSEIFDDQFSVERPDGSNFTLKIRSTKLEDSAMYFCASSESATGWVTEAFFGQGTRLTVV.

V usage is TRBV11-2 and J usage is TRBJ2-7; a weak D match, TRBD1 (6 bases). The germline V gene encodes CDR1 SGHAT and CDR2 FQNNGV. Trimming cost V 4 bases and J 5 bases, with 12 bases left between them. CDR3 length equals 13 residues. This CDR3 reads CASSYRERNEQYF. The CDR3 DNA sequence: TGTGCCAGCAGCTACAGGGAGAGGAACGAGCAGTACTTC.

This rearrangement joins TRBV19 to TRBJ2-7, with 7 nucleotides matching TRBD2. CDR1 and CDR2 (germline): LNHDA, SQIVND (reference sequence). The junction had 6 bases not matched to a gene; V was cut back by 3 bases and J by 4 bases. The CDR3 length is 14 residues. The CDR3: CASSMGSGGYEQYF. The DNA of the CDR3 is TGTGCCAGTAGTATGGGCTCGGGAGGATACGAGCAGTACTTC.

This rearrangement joins TRBV25-1 to TRBJ1-4; 7 bases align to TRBD1. Germline CDR1 MGHDK, CDR2 SYGVNS. The CDR3 extends over 14 amino acids. Unmatched junction bases numbered 2, after V lost 3 bases and J lost 4 bases. CDR3 DNA sequence: TGTGCCAGCAGTGATCGGGACAGTAATGAAAAACTGTTTTTT. Translation gives CASSDRDSNEKLFF.

V usage is TRBV14 and J usage is TRBJ2-3; 9 bases match TRBD2. The germline CDR1 and CDR2 sequences are SGHDN and FVKESK. The CDR3 has 17 residues. The V gene end was trimmed by 1 base and the J gene end by 2 bases; junction bases not matched to a gene: 7. Here the CDR3 reads CASSQGISGGHTDTQYF. In DNA form, the CDR3 reads TGTGCCAGCAGCCAAGGGATAAGCGGGGGGCACACAGATACGCAGTATTTT. The variable domain in full, with the rest retrieved from reference TRBV14 and TRBJ2-3, is EAGVTQFPSHSVIEKGQTVTLRCDPISGHDNLYWYRRVMGKEIKFLLHFVKESKQDESGMPNNRFLAERTGGTYSTLKVQPAELEDSGVYFCASSQGISGGHTDTQYFGPGTRLTVL.

The rearrangement uses TRBV19 and TRBJ1-2, with 10 bases that match TRBD1. The V gene's germline CDR1 is LNHDA and CDR2 SQIVND (reference sequence). Losses at the gene ends were 7 bases for V and 6 bases for J; bases not matched to a gene: 2. The CDR3 is made up of 12 amino acids. The CDR3 spells CASKDRGNGYTF. The CDR3, as DNA: TGTGCCAGTAAGGACAGGGGGAATGGCTACACCTTC.

J is TRBJ2-2 and V is TRBV11-3, with D possibly TRBD2 on 5 matching bases. V dropped 1 base and J dropped 4 bases, with 16 bases sitting between them. The CDR3 covers 17 residues. Germline V gives CDR1 SGHNT, CDR2 YENEEA. For the CDR3, the DNA is TGTGCCAGCAGCTTAGTTACGGGAAAGCCTTTCACCGGGGAGCTGTTTTTT. It specifies CASSLVTGKPFTGELFF.

This chain links TRBV2 with TRBJ2-5; TRBD1 agrees at 9 bases. The CDR3 is 15 amino acids. The V and J ends lost 0 bases and 8 bases, in that order; junction bases with no gene match: 7. CDR1 is SNHLY, CDR2 FYNNEI, per germline. As DNA, the CDR3 is TGTGCCAGCAGTGAAGCGCCAGGACAGGGGTTTACCCAGTACTTC. Its protein product is CASSEAPGQGFTQYF.

This clone has just one count. The chain couples TRBV27 to TRBJ2-7; tentatively, D is TRBD1 (6 bases). Germline V gene sequence: CDR1 MNHEY, CDR2 SMNVEV (reference sequence). The CDR3 totals 18 residues. Trimming took off 5 bases at V and 4 bases at J, with 27 bases between the two ends. As DNA, the CDR3 is TGTGCCAGCAGTCCGTATTTAGGCCCAACAGGGCAAGGGTACGAGCAGTACTTC. Translating it yields CASSPYLGPTGQGYEQYF.

The V and J genes are TRBV30 and TRBJ1-1; D uncertain. Germline lookup yields CDR1 GTSNPN and CDR2 SVGIG (reference sequence). This CDR3 is 14 amino acids long. V lost 2 bases to trimming and J lost 5 bases, with 15 bases between them. DNA of the CDR3: TGTGCCTGGAGTATGCGAGGGCTCGCTACTGAAGCTTTCTTT. It encodes CAWSMRGLATEAFF.

In its sample, this clone was seen once. The V call is TRBV21-1, the J call TRBJ1-2; the table names TRBD1, a call not compared with the DNA. TRBV21-1 is assigned pseudogene status. The CDR3 runs 17 residues. This CDR3 is CASSKAPGQTDNYGYTF. The CDR3 DNA is TGTGCCAGCAGCAAAGCGCCGGGACAGACTGATAACTATGGCTACACCTTC.